This paragraph reports one TCR beta chain. The germline V gene encodes CDR1 SNHLY and CDR2 FYNNEI. This CDR3 is 13 amino acids long. Trimming shortened V by 4 bases and J by 3 bases, and 8 bases separated the two germline ends. Per the original methods: Estimated nucleated cell counts came from reference gene primer amplification. Some clones are missing from TCRdb's copy, which holds only in-frame ones; the method was immunoSEQ multiplex PCR. The D gene and trimming were derived from the DNA, and the V and J assignments and clone size from that table. This sample has roughly 70,000 clones, with roughly 80% found just once. The sample belongs to a study of blood T cell repertoires in COVID-19. Study as a whole: COVID-19 samples from acute and convalescent phases originated in the United States, Italy and Spain.

Sequences were obtained from peripheral blood. The sequence was collected from a man aged 55-75 years with COVID-19, enrolled during active disease. The chain combines TRBV2 with TRBJ2-3, with D perhaps TRBD1 (6 bases). The CDR3 region is CASSAQGTDTQYF. CDR3 nucleotide sequence: TGTGCCAGCAGTGCACAGGGTACAGATACGCAGTATTTT.